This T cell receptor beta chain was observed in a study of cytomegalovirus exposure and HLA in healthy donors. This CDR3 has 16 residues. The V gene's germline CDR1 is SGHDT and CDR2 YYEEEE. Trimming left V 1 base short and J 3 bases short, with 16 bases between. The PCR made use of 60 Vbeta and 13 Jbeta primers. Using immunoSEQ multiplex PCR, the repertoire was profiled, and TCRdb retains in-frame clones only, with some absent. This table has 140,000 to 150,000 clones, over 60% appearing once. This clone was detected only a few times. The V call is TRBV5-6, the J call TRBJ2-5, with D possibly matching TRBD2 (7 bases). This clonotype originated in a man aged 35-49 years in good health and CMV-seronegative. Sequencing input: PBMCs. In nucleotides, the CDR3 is TGTGCCAGCAGCTTGAATTCGGCGGGGGCAGAAGAGACCCAGTACTTC. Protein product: CASSLNSAGAEETQYF.